This T cell receptor beta chain was retrieved from a study of cytomegalovirus exposure and HLA in healthy donors. Overall study findings and caveats: An ancestry cluster, one associated with Asian ancestry, reportedly showed fewer N-insertions than the approximately 670-donor mean in a later analysis. Later, an analysis found that common viral pathogens appeared to be linked with several of the most significant clusters. Later analysis indicated greater clonal expansion among HLA-associated TCR beta chains than among equally common other chains.

PCR used 60 Vbeta primers and 13 Jbeta primers. TCRdb's copy holds only in-frame clones and misses some; the assay was immunoSEQ multiplex PCR. The profile shows fewer than 250,000 clones, 81% of them singletons. CDR1 is MNHEY and CDR2 is SMNVEV in the germline V gene (reference sequence). This CDR3 spans 15 amino acids. Trimming shortened V by 6 bases and J by 5 bases, and 17 bases separated the two germline ends. Concerning this clone itself: Its antigen is currently unknown.

The sample taken for sequencing was PBMCs. The genes are TRBV27 and TRBJ2-1; D remains unclear. The source is a middle-aged man in good health and CMV-seropositive. CDR3 DNA: TGTGCCAGCAGCCGAGAGACTGGAAGGAACAATGAGCAGTTCTTC. Translation gives CASSRETGRNNEQFF.